The sequence of this T cell receptor beta chain was determined in a study of T cell responses to AZD1222 COVID-19 vaccine. Libraries were prepared by immunoSEQ multiplex PCR; TCRdb keeps only in-frame clonotypes and omits some of them. Found here are roughly 100,000 clones, 82% of them singletons; the top ten hold more than 4.5%. The V gene end was trimmed by 0 bases and the J gene end by 0 bases; junction bases not matched to a gene: 5. Germline lookup yields CDR1 SGDLS and CDR2 YYNGEE. The CDR3 is made up of 17 amino acids. The source of this sequence is an adult in good health. The chain joins TRBV9 to TRBJ1-2; 10 nucleotides agree with TRBD1. The sequenced sample was peripheral blood, obtained on day 0 of AZD1222 vaccination. CDR3 in amino acids: CASSVATGGSPNYGYTF. In DNA, the CDR3 is TGTGCCAGCAGCGTAGCGACAGGGGGCTCCCCTAACTATGGCTACACCTTC.